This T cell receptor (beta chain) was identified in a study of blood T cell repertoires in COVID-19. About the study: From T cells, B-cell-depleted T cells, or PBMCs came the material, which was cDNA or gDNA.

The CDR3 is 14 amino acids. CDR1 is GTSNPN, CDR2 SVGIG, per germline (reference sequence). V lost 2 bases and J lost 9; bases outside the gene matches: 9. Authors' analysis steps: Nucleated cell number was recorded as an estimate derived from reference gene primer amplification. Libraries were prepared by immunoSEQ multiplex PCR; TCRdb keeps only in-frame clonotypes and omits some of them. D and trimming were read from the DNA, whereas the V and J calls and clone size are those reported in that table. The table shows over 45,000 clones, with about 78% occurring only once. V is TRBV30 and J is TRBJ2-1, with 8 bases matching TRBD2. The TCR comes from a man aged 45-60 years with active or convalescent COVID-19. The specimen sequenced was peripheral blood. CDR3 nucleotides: TGTGCCTGGAGTCGGTCTAGCGGGTGGAGTGAGCAGTTCTTC. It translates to CAWSRSSGWSEQFF.